This T cell receptor beta chain comes out of a study of cytomegalovirus exposure and HLA in healthy donors listed by TCRdb under 2017. Concerning the study at large: According to an earlier analysis of around 600 of the donors, about 179 million T cells yielded roughly 100 million unique TCR beta sequences and 276 Gb of sequence data. HLA typing included class I and class II loci at four-digit resolution. Among 300 to 500 genotyped donors of the cohort, an average of about 220,000 unique TCR beta nucleotide sequences was sequenced per donor, of which roughly 17% were non-productive. Typing coverage differed by locus: A, B, C, DRB1 and DQB1 were typed in about 620-630 donors, DQA1 in about 560, DPA1 in nearly 610, and DPB1 in approximately 450. The aim of the study was to test whether cataloging public T cell receptors could identify signatures of past pathogen exposure. Besides the first cohort of around 700 subjects, a separate validation cohort made up of over 95 different subjects was used. In a later genetic analysis, genome-wide SNP genotypes for 398 of the 666 donors were used, and that subset was treated as a discovery cohort. Of the 398 genotyped donors, 80% to 90% were placed in the genetic ancestry cluster associated with self-reported Caucasian donors. A later analysis re-analyzed previously published TCR beta repertoires from 666 donors and added high-resolution HLA genotyping to study TCR occurrence patterns. The study profiled the T cell repertoires of hundreds of subjects by immunosequencing and related them to cytomegalovirus serostatus. Donor age, sex, ethnicity and CMV serostatus were collected together with the repertoire data. The study combined high-throughput TCR immunosequencing, statistical association of individual TCRs with disease status, and machine learning to predict cytomegalovirus infection status. In the later analysis, no new phenotypic data were used to find candidate immune exposures; instead, reliance was placed on TCR beta sequences and their occurrence across donors. All discovery cohort repertoires had been generated on a single sequencing platform. In an earlier analysis of 500 to 650 of the donors, high-throughput TCR beta sequencing was used to judge whether each TCR beta V gene segment behaved as functional or pseudogenic. An early release covering roughly 580 HLA-typed donors comprised approximately 300 gigabases of sequencing data and some 79 million unique TCR sequences. Four to six DR-DQ haplotypes were handled as single units for association and clustering, since linkage in the cohort was strong. What the study reported, not specific to this receptor: The classifier was reported to diagnose cytomegalovirus status with high specificity and sensitivity in both the original and validation cohorts. Because counts were too low, roughly 16 rarely observed V segments, including chromosome 9 orphons, were left out of the earlier analysis of 587 of the donors. In vitro tests confirmed that three of the cytomegalovirus-associated TCR beta chains recognize cytomegalovirus antigens. Correlated functional status among segregating V segments might be attributable to linkage disequilibrium, but an unknown experimental factor could not be ruled out. The authors suggested that the approach could potentially be extended to other disease states and immunological phenotypes. An association between a missense DCLRE1C variant and V-gene and J-gene trimming of TCR beta chains was found in a later genetic analysis and replicated in an independent cohort. The presence/absence analyses assumed that sequencing depth was roughly uniform across donors, and that assumption may not be true. A further reported finding was that TCR beta sequences accurately predicted the HLA-A and HLA-B alleles for most subjects in the first cohort. A total of fewer than 200 TCR beta chains were listed by the study as associated with cytomegalovirus. According to a later analysis, TCR association rates differed among HLA loci, with DRB1 alleles showing the most associated TCRs and HLA-C alleles showing the fewest. In a later genetic analysis, fewer N-insertions in productive TCRs were reported among donors in an Asian-associated ancestry cluster than the roughly 700-donor mean. When HLA alleles, especially DR and DQ, strongly co-occurred, TCR associations were difficult to assign to individual alleles. At a false discovery rate of 0.05, a later analysis linked 16,951 TCR beta sequences to specific HLA alleles. Several of the top co-occurrence clusters appeared to be linked to parvovirus B19, influenza, CMV and Epstein-Barr virus, according to a later analysis. According to a later analysis, most CMV-associated TCR beta chains appeared to be HLA-restricted, and the HLA associations seemed to be driven largely by CMV exposure. The 87-base-pair reads could not distinguish some IMGT-functional V segments, including TRBV6-2 and TRBV6-3, so those segments were excluded. Most TCR sequences were seen in very few donors, while some public TCRs were found in many individuals. Because HLA typing was missing for some donors at each locus, association tests included only the typed subset. Compared with equally common non-associated chains, HLA-associated TCR beta chains in a later analysis were more clonally expanded and had lower generation probabilities. Only TCR beta chains were sequenced in this cohort, and the absence of alpha or paired-chain data limited detectable features. A cluster of highly shared sequence variants was judged likely to represent a technical artifact of the sequencing pipeline. Immune exposure information for the cohort was limited to CMV serostatus. In an earlier analysis of some 640 of the donors, most TCR beta V segments were observed in productive rearrangements about 87% or about 30% of the time, broadly matching IMGT annotations.

For this clone: No cognate antigen has been identified for it. Per-base quality was not reported, and no clone a single base away is much larger than it.

The cohort comprised several hundred healthy bone marrow donors. At the time of sampling, every cohort member was nominally healthy, though immune exposures that went unrecorded were likely present. The donor tested CMV seronegative, placing the donor among the 350 or so seronegative members of the cohort. Every donor gave a peripheral blood sample, and the peripheral blood mononuclear cells from that sample were used for TCR beta sequencing. The Qiagen DNeasy Blood Extraction Kit was used to extract genomic DNA from the blood cell samples. The germline V gene encodes CDR1 SGHTA and CDR2 FQGNSA. Clipping removes 4 bases from V and 4 bases from J, with 11 as the unmatched junction base count. Measured from the cysteine to the phenylalanine, the CDR3 is 16 residues long. The only DNA kept is the CDR3, 48 bases in frame from the first base. Libraries were prepared through the immunoSEQ multiplex PCR assay. For the multiplex PCR, a mixture combining 60 forward primers for TCR Vbeta segments and 13 reverse primers for TCR Jbeta segments was used. A multiplex PCR assay on genomic DNA amplified the CDR3 region of rearranged TCR beta genes. On the Illumina HiSeq System, the amplified TCR beta libraries were sequenced as 87-base-pair reads. The study's processing was this. In a later analysis, about 80 million unique TCR beta chains were counted across the 650 to 700 repertoires, and around 10 million of these chains were shared by at least two donors. Raw reads were error-corrected and collapsed into unique sequences by a nearest-neighbor algorithm in which closely related sequences were merged to remove PCR and sequencing errors. V, D and J gene segments were assigned by aligning CDR3 sequences to IMGT reference sequences. Each retained sequence needed at least a six-nucleotide match to both a V gene segment and a J gene segment. Rearrangements were called productive when the CDR3 lacked stop codons and stayed in frame with V and J; all others were non-productive. Following IMGT convention, CDR3 was defined as the stretch from the second conserved V-encoded cysteine to the conserved J-encoded phenylalanine. The earlier analysis of some 580 of the donors excluded any sequence lacking an unambiguous match to a single V gene segment. In an earlier analysis of a few hundred of the donors, V segments were called functional above 56.7% productive rearrangements and were called segregating when the between-donor standard deviation exceeded 5%. A statistical classification framework was built to diagnose cytomegalovirus status from the catalog of TCR beta chain sequences. In a later analysis, TCR nucleotide sequences were compared against IMGT/GENE-DB human TR gene sequences so that V and J genes could be assigned. A later analysis assigned CDR3 sequences and most-parsimonious VDJ recombination scenarios with the TCRdist pipeline. A later analysis defined each TCR beta chain by its CDR3 amino acid sequence plus V-gene family, and excluded reads lacking a unique V-gene family. In a later analysis, nearly 600 highly shared, low-generation-probability nucleotide sequences were removed to address suspected cross-contamination and a sequencing artifact. A later analysis calculated a clonal expansion index for each public chain from normalized within-repertoire ranks of inferred template counts. Generation probabilities in a later analysis came from a VDJ recombination model fitted to out-of-frame rearrangements, and those results were checked against IGoR. In a later analysis, TCR-TCR, TCR-HLA and TCR-CMV co-occurrence was scored with hypergeometric tests, and a repertoire-size bias correction was applied to TCR pairs. False discovery rates were estimated in a later analysis by permuting HLA or CMV assignments 20 times. A later analysis grouped co-occurring TCRs with DBSCAN, adding TCRdist sequence similarity when clustering within HLA-allele-positive subsets. Co-occurrence clustering excluded repertoires with fewer than 30,000 or more than 120,000 public chains, plus five with anomalous nucleotide sharing. This immuneACCESS table, as held by TCRdb, lists in-frame sequences with V and J called but not all clones. Of the missing ones, under half trace to an unresolved V gene in checked studies; the others have no known cause. V, J and clone size are taken as reported in that table, and D and trimming were inferred from the DNA itself. For this sample there are 65,000 to 100,000 clones; roughly 70% appear just once. The ten largest account for over 3% of the sample.

The specimen was PBMCs. The V and J segments used are TRBV7-2 and TRBJ1-2, and 8 junctional nucleotides match TRBD1. The TCR comes from a middle-aged man in good health and CMV-seronegative. The CDR3 amino acid sequence is: CASSSGGSGGVYGYTF. The bases read TGTGCCAGCAGCTCAGGGGGGTCAGGGGGCGTCTATGGCTACACCTTC.